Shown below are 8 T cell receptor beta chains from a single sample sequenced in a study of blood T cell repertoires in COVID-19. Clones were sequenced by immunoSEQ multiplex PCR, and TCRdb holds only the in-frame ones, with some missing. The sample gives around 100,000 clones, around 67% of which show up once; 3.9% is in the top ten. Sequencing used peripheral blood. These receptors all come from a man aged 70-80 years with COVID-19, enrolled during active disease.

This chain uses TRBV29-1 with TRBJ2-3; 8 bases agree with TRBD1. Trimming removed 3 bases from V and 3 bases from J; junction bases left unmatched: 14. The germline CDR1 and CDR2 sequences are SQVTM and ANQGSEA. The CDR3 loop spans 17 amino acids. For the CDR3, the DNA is TGCAGCGTTGAGGTACCATCACAGGGGGTTTTAACAGATACGCAGTATTTT. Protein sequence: CSVEVPSQGVLTDTQYF.

CDR3 residues: CASSFLGGDTQYF. In DNA, the CDR3 is TGTGCCAGCAGCTTCCTCGGGGGAGATACGCAGTATTTT. This chain links TRBV11-3 with TRBJ2-3; possible D gene TRBD2, 6 bases. The V gene lost 3 bases and the J gene lost 5 bases, with 9 bases spanning the gap. CDR3 size: 13 residues. In germline, CDR1 is SGHNT, CDR2 YENEEA.

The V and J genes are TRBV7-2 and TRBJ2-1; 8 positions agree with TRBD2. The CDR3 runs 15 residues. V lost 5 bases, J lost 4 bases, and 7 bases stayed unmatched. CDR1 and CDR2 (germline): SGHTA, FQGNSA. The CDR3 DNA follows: TGTGCCAGCAGCCTACAGGGACTAGATTACAATGAGCAGTTCTTC. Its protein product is CASSLQGLDYNEQFF.

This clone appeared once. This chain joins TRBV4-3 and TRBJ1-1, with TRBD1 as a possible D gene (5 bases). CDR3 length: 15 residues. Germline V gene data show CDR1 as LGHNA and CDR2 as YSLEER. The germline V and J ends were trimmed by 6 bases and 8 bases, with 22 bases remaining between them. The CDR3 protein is CASSKGQTPRKEAFF. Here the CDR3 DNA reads TGCGCCAGCAGTAAGGGGCAGACCCCGAGGAAAGAAGCTTTCTTT.

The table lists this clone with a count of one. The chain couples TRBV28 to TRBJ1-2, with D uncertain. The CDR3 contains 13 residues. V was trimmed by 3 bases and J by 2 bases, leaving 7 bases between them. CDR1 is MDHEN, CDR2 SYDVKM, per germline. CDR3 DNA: TGTGCCAGCAGTTTCGGGGTGAACTATGGCTACACCTTC. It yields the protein CASSFGVNYGYTF.

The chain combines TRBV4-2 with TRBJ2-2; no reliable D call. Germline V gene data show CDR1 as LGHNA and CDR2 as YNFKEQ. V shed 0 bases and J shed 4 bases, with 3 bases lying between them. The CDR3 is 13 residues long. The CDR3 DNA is TGTGCCAGCAGCCAAGACAGCACCGGGGAGCTGTTTTTT. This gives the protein CASSQDSTGELFF.

CDR3 protein: CASSYDTSGANVLTF. CDR3 nucleotides: TGTGCCAGCAGTTACGACACTTCTGGGGCCAACGTCCTGACTTTC. V is TRBV6-5 and J is TRBJ2-6; unclear D gene. V was trimmed by 2 bases and J by 1 base, leaving 6 bases between them. CDR1 and CDR2 from the germline V gene are MNHEY and SVGAGI. CDR3 length equals 15 residues.

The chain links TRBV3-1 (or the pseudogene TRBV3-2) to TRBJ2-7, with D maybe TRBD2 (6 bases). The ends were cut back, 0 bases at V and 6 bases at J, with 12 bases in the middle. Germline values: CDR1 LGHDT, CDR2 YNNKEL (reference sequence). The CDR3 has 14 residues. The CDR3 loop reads CASSQDHGGREQYF. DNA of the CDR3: TGTGCCAGCAGCCAAGATCATGGAGGGCGCGAGCAGTACTTC.